What follows are 20 T cell receptor beta chains derived from one specimen sequenced in a study of radiation and T cells in renal cell carcinoma. Assay: immunoSEQ multiplex PCR; the TCRdb copy retains only in-frame clones and omits some. Counted here are almost 50,000 clones, 75% to 85% occurring once; the ten biggest clones make up around 31%. Time point indicated: blood 2 weeks post-SBRT. As to treatment: 15 Gy SBRT to primary tumor, nephrectomy 4 weeks later. Sample: blood, taken from a patient whose treatment included radiotherapy and nephrectomy. The receptors here all came from a woman aged 70 to 79 with renal cell carcinoma.

The chain joins TRBV5-5 to TRBJ2-5; no definite D call. The CDR3 has 13 residues. Germline loops: CDR1 SGHKS, CDR2 YYEKEE (reference sequence). V was clipped by 6 bases and J by 5 bases, with 14 bases between them. CDR3 nucleotide sequence: TGTGCCAGCACCTTCCGAGACCCGGAGACCCAGTACTTC. It is translated as CASTFRDPETQYF.

V usage is TRBV19 and J usage is TRBJ1-1, with TRBD1 matching 8 bases. Germline CDR1 reads LNHDA; CDR2 reads SQIVND (reference sequence). V shed 7 bases, J shed 4 bases, and the junction held 5 bases outside the gene matches. This CDR3 contains 13 residues. CDR3 DNA sequence: TGTGCCAGTAATCCGACAGGGGTCACTGAAGCTTTCTTT. This sequence encodes CASNPTGVTEAFF.

This chain joins TRBV2 and TRBJ2-1; perhaps TRBD1 as D (7 bases). V lost 6 bases and J lost 15, with 18 bases in between. Looked up from germline, CDR1 is SNHLY and CDR2 is FYNNEI. CDR3 length equals 12 residues. The DNA for the CDR3 is TGTGCCAGCAGGGAGGGTACAGGGGTTCGGTTCTTC. It translates to CASREGTGVRFF.

This clone was observed once. The chain couples TRBV25-1 to TRBJ1-2, with D perhaps matching TRBD1 (6 bases). CDR1 and CDR2 (germline): MGHDK, SYGVNS. Deletions cut 8 bases from V and 5 bases from J, with 9 bases between. CDR3 length: 11 residues. CDR3 sequence: CASRQAYGYTF. CDR3 DNA: TGTGCCAGCCGACAGGCGTATGGCTACACCTTC.

The DNA of the CDR3 is TGTGCCAGCAGTCCGGACAGGGGTGGTAACTATGGCTACACCTTC. Translated, it gives CASSPDRGGNYGYTF. The rearrangement joins TRBV27 to TRBJ1-2, with 9 bases matching TRBD1. The CDR3 has 15 amino acids. Losses at the gene ends were 5 bases for V and 1 base for J; bases not matched to a gene: 5. CDR1 is MNHEY, CDR2 SMNVEV, per germline (reference sequence).

V usage is TRBV4-2 and J usage is TRBJ2-7, with TRBD1 matching 7 bases. Germline V gene sequence: CDR1 LGHNA, CDR2 YNFKEQ. V dropped 1 base and J dropped 3; count of bases not matched to a gene: 6. The CDR3 loop spans 15 amino acids. The CDR3 reads CASSQGGTVGYEQYF. Written as DNA, the CDR3 is TGTGCCAGCAGCCAAGGAGGGACAGTCGGCTACGAGCAGTACTTC.

V is TRBV25-1 and J is TRBJ1-1; no reliable D call. V was shortened by 4 bases and J by 1 base, with 16 bases between the two germline ends. Germline V gene data show CDR1 as MGHDK and CDR2 as SYGVNS. CDR3 length: 16 amino acids. The CDR3 here is CASSGRGNGRNTEAFF. The CDR3 bases are TGTGCCAGCAGTGGAAGAGGGAACGGTCGGAACACTGAAGCTTTCTTT. Based on the CDR3 plus reference TRBV25-1 and TRBJ1-1, the full variable domain is EADIYQTPRYLVIGTGKKITLECSQTMGHDKMYWYQQDPGMELHLIHYSYGVNSTEKGDLSSESTVSRIRTEHFPLTLESARPSHTSQYLCASSGRGNGRNTEAFFGQGTRLTVV.

The chain combines TRBV7-3 with TRBJ2-7; D remains ambiguous. V was clipped by 6 bases and J by 5 bases, with 14 bases between them. Looked up from germline, CDR1 is SGHTA and CDR2 is FQGTGA. CDR3 size: 13 residues. DNA for the CDR3: TGTGCCAGCAGTTTCGCTGGATCGGACGAGCAGTACTTC. Translated, it gives CASSFAGSDEQYF.

The V and J genes are TRBV5-4 and TRBJ2-7; 9 bases line up with TRBD2. The germline V gene encodes CDR1 SGHNT and CDR2 YYREEE (reference sequence). The CDR3 runs to 16 residues. Trimming at V came to 4 bases and at J to 4 bases, leaving 12 bases not matched to a gene. The CDR3 DNA reads TGTGCCAGCAGCCCGGGTGGCGGGGGGGCCTGGTACGAGCAGTACTTC. This gives the protein CASSPGGGGAWYEQYF.

The V and J genes are TRBV27 and TRBJ1-5, with D maybe TRBD1 (5 bases). The CDR3 covers 14 residues. V was cut by 6 bases and J by 5 bases, with 14 bases left in between. Germline V gene lookup returns CDR1 MNHEY and CDR2 SMNVEV (reference sequence). In DNA form, the CDR3 reads TGTGCCAGCAGCCCGAGGGGATTTGATCAGCCCCAGCATTTT. This translates into CASSPRGFDQPQHF.

This rearrangement joins TRBV5-1 to TRBJ1-1; TRBD1 matches at 9 bases. This CDR3 spans 15 amino acids. The ends lost 4 bases at V and 2 bases at J; junction bases unmatched: 6. Germline assignment: CDR1 SGHRS and CDR2 YFSETQ. CDR3 nucleotide sequence: TGCGCCAGCAGCGGACAGGGGACAAGCAACACTGAAGCTTTCTTT. It yields the protein CASSGQGTSNTEAFF.

The CDR3 loop reads CASSEGAATNEKLFF. CDR3 nucleotide sequence: TGTGCCAGCAGTGAAGGGGCAGCAACTAATGAAAAACTGTTTTTT. The chain carries TRBV2 and TRBJ1-4; D remains ambiguous. The CDR3 length is 15 residues. V was shortened by 1 base and J by 0 bases, with 6 bases between the two germline ends. Germline CDR1 SNHLY, CDR2 FYNNEI.

This chain uses TRBV7-8 with TRBJ2-7; TRBD1 is a possible D gene (5 bases). V was cut by 1 base and J by 9 bases, with 13 bases left in between. Germline CDR1 and CDR2: SGHVS and FQNEAQ. The CDR3 has 13 residues. The CDR3 DNA reads TGTGCCAGCAGCTTAGAATCCCAGGGCGCGCAGTACTTC. Protein product: CASSLESQGAQYF.

As DNA, the CDR3 is TGTGCCAGCAGCTTGACGGGACTAGCGGGTGAGCAGTTCTTC. Its protein product is CASSLTGLAGEQFF. The chain has TRBV7-8 and TRBJ2-1, with 12 bases that match TRBD2. The CDR3 loop spans 14 amino acids. The V and J ends lost 3 bases and 9 bases, in that order; junction bases with no gene match: 3. The V gene's germline CDR1 is SGHVS and CDR2 FQNEAQ.

The chain recombines TRBV30 with TRBJ1-4; D is possibly TRBD1 (5 bases). The CDR3 runs to 14 residues. V dropped 0 bases and J dropped 10 bases, with 15 bases sitting between them. CDR1 is GTSNPN, CDR2 SVGIG, per germline (reference sequence). CDR3 amino acids: CAWSVQAGMVKLFF. CDR3 nucleotides: TGTGCCTGGAGTGTACAGGCAGGGATGGTAAAACTGTTTTTT. Combining the CDR3 with reference TRBV30 and TRBJ1-4 gives the whole variable domain SQTIHQWPATLVQPVGSPLSLECTVEGTSNPNLYWYRQAAGRGLQLLFYSVGIGQISSEVPQNLSASRPQDRQFILSSKKLLLSDSGFYLCAWSVQAGMVKLFFGSGTQLSVL.

This chain links TRBV27 with TRBJ1-3; D might be TRBD1 (5 bases). This CDR3 spans 15 amino acids. Per the germline V gene, CDR1 is MNHEY and CDR2 is SMNVEV (reference sequence). Trimming removed 7 bases from V and 4 bases from J, with 17 bases in between. This chain's CDR3 is CASKAGKFKGNTIYF. The DNA for the CDR3 is TGTGCCAGCAAAGCAGGGAAGTTTAAGGGAAACACCATATATTTT.

The V call is TRBV5-1, the J call TRBJ1-6; D remains unclear. There are 15 residues in the CDR3. V lost 0 bases to trimming and J lost 5 bases, with 9 bases between them. CDR1 is SGHRS and CDR2 is YFSETQ in the germline V gene. The CDR3 here is CASSLVEVDNSPLHF. CDR3 DNA sequence: TGCGCCAGCAGCTTGGTGGAGGTAGATAATTCACCCCTCCACTTT.

The chain has TRBV6-6 and TRBJ2-7; the D gene could be TRBD1 or TRBD2 (5 bases each). V was pared by 7 bases and J by 4 bases, with 17 bases between. There are 14 residues in the CDR3. The germline gives CDR1 MNHNY, CDR2 SVGAGI (reference sequence). In DNA form, the CDR3 reads TGTGCCAGCAAACTTGGGGACGGTGGTTACGAGCAGTACTTC. Its translation is CASKLGDGGYEQYF.

V gene TRBV13 combines with J gene TRBJ1-5; D remains unclear. The V gene lost 0 bases and the J gene lost 0 bases, with 6 bases spanning the gap. The CDR3 is made up of 15 amino acids. CDR1 and CDR2 (germline): PRHDT, FYEKMQ (reference sequence). The CDR3 region has the DNA TGTGCCAGCAGCTTAGGCCGAAATAGCAATCAGCCCCAGCATTTT. Translation: CASSLGRNSNQPQHF. The full variable domain, in which reference TRBV13 and TRBJ1-5 provide the parts outside the CDR3, is AAGVIQSPRHLIKEKRETATLKCYPIPRHDTVYWYQQGPGQDPQFLISFYEKMQSDKGSIPDRFSAQQFSDYHSELNMSSLELGDSALYFCASSLGRNSNQPQHFGDGTRLSIL.

The chain couples TRBV2 to TRBJ2-1; tentative D call: TRBD2 (5 bases). Germline V gene sequence: CDR1 SNHLY, CDR2 FYNNEI. V was pared by 5 bases and J by 8 bases, with 7 bases between. This CDR3 has 11 residues. This CDR3 is CASSPGYEQFF. In nucleotides, the CDR3 is TGTGCCAGCAGTCCGGGGTATGAGCAGTTCTTC. Looking up the rest from reference TRBV2 and TRBJ2-1 gives the full variable domain: EPEVTQTPSHQVTQMGQEVILRCVPISNHLYFYWYRQILGQKVEFLVSFYNNEISEKSEIFDDQFSVERPDGSNFTLKIRSTKLEDSAMYFCASSPGYEQFFGPGTRLTVL.